This T cell receptor beta chain is drawn from a study of spatial heterogeneity in lung cancer. The ends were cut back, 8 bases at V and 5 bases at J, with 21 bases in the middle. The CDR3 runs 14 residues. CDR1 and CDR2 from the germline V gene are DFQATT and SNEGSKA (reference sequence). Study results and caveats: TCRs found ubiquitously expanded in tumor appeared in blood more at resection than at follow-up.

A unique molecular identifier was attached to every TCR cDNA molecule. TCRdb reprocessed the 5' RACE reads via MiXCR and lists one record per CDR3 protein. The sample shows around 63,000 distinct CDR3 sequences, around 8.4% of them seen only once. Comment on this clonotype: The target antigen is unknown.

Regarding time point: sample taken at primary tumor resection. The authors sequenced whole RNA from tumor, nontumor lung or frozen PBMC without sorting. This clonotype was obtained from a female donor with early-stage non-small cell lung cancer. The starting material was PBMCs, obtained at surgery. The V gene is TRBV20-1, the J gene TRBJ1-1, with TRBD1 as a possible D gene (6 bases). In nucleotides, the CDR3 is TGCAGTCCGGAGTATCCGGGGGCAGCGACTGAAGCTTTCTTT. Translation: CSPEYPGAATEAFF.